The text below deals with one T cell receptor (beta chain). Clones were read by immunoSEQ multiplex PCR, and TCRdb kept only the in-frame ones, dropping some. The table has under 50,000 clones, 95% seen once; the top ten hold around 3.3%. The V and J ends lost 4 bases and 2 bases, in that order; junction bases with no gene match: 8. CDR3 length: 15 residues. Germline V gene sequence: CDR1 SGHNT, CDR2 YYREEE (reference sequence). The data belong to a study of T cells in tuberculosis. Latent tuberculosis screening used tuberculin skin test and IGRA at entry. Each clinical donor contributed on average about 96,000 T cells from unsorted cryopreserved PBMC.

The receptor's source is a donor aged 10-35 years with latent tuberculosis or without tuberculosis infection. This chain uses TRBV5-4 with TRBJ2-5, with 7 bases aligning to TRBD1. The sequenced material came from PBMCs. CDR3 loop: CASSPQQGNQETQYF. CDR3 in DNA: TGTGCCAGCAGCCCGCAACAGGGGAATCAAGAGACCCAGTACTTC.